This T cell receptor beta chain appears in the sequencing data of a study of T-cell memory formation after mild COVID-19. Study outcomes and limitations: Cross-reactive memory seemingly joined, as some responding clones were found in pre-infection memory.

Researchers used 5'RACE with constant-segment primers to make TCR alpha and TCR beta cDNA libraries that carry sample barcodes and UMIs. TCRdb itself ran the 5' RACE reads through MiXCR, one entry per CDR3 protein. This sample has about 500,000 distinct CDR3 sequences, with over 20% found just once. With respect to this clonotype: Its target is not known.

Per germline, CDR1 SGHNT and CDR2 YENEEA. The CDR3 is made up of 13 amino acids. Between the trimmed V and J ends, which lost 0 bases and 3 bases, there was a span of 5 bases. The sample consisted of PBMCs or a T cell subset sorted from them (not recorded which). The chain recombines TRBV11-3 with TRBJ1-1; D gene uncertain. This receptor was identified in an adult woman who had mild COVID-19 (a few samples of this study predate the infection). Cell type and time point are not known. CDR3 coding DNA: TGTGCCAGCAGCTTAGAGGCTTACACTGAAGCTTTCTTT. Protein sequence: CASSLEAYTEAFF.